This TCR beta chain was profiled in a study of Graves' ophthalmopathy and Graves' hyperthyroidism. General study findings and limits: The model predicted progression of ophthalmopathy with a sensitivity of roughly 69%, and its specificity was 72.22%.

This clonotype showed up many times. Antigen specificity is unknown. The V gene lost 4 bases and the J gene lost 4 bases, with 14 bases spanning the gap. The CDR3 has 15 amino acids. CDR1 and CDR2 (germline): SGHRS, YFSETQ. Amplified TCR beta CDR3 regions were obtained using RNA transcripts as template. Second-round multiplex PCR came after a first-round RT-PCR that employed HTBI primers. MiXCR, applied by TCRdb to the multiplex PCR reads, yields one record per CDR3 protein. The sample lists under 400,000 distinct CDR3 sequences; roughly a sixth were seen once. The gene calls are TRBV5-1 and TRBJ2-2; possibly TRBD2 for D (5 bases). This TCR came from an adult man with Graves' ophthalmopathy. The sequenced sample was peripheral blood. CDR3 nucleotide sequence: TGCGCCAGCAGCGGTCTTGGAGGAAGCACCGGGGAGCTGTTTTTT. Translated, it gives CASSGLGGSTGELFF.